The rows below give T cell receptor beta chains drawn from one sample of a study of shared clonotypes between healthy human individuals. Generated by immunoSEQ multiplex PCR, the TCRdb table keeps only in-frame clones and is missing some. The data show around 620,000 clones, 85% to 95% seen once. The specimen sequenced was naive CD8+ T cells sorted from blood. The receptors here all came from a woman younger than 45 in good health. Both conserved end residues are part of each CDR3.

V: TRBV27; J: TRBJ2-1; CDR3: CASSLPGLAGGEQFF
V: TRBV27; J: TRBJ2-7; CDR3: CASRQAGTPYEQYF
V: TRBV27; J: TRBJ1-5; CDR3: CASRPGQSNQPQHF
V: TRBV6-5; J: TRBJ1-3; CDR3: CASSYRLPGNTIYF
V: TRBV27; J: TRBJ1-2; CDR3: CASSLAAGSLYGYTF
V: TRBV9; J: TRBJ2-5; CDR3: CASSVESQEQETQYF
V: TRBV13; J: TRBJ2-5; CDR3: CASSLLYQETQYF
V: TRBV6-5; J: TRBJ1-5; CDR3: CASSEGPGLNQPQHF
V: TRBV9; J: TRBJ2-5; CDR3: CASSVGGAEIQYF
V: TRBV11-2; J: TRBJ2-7; CDR3: CASSFSQGHEQYF
V: TRBV19; J: TRBJ1-5; CDR3: CARTGGGQPQHF
V: TRBV19; J: TRBJ1-2; CDR3: CASSIILAVVTGYTF
V: TRBV5-4; J: TRBJ2-7; CDR3: CASSFGTGVYEQYF
V: TRBV18; J: TRBJ2-3; CDR3: CASSRSGIGTDTQYF
V: TRBV2; J: TRBJ1-1; CDR3: CASNHPGTGVTEAFF
V: TRBV30; J: TRBJ1-1; CDR3: CAWSVLSGTEAFF
V: TRBV6-5; J: TRBJ2-2; CDR3: CASSPPNTGELFF